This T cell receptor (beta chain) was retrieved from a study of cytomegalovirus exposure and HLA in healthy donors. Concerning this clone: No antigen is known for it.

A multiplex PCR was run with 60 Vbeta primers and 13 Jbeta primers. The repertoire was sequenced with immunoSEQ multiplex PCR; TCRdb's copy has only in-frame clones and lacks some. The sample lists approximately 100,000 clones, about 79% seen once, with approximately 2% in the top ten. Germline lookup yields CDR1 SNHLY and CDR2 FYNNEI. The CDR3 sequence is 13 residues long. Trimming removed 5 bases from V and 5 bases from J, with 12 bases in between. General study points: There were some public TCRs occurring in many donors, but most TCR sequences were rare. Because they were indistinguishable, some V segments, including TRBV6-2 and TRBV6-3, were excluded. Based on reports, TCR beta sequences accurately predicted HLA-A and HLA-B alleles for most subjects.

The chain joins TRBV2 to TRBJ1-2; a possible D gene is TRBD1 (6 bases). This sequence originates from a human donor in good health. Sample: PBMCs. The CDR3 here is CASSPNQGYGYTF. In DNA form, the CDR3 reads TGTGCCAGCAGTCCTAACCAGGGGTATGGCTACACCTTC. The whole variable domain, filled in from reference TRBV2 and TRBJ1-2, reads EPEVTQTPSHQVTQMGQEVILRCVPISNHLYFYWYRQILGQKVEFLVSFYNNEISEKSEIFDDQFSVERPDGSNFTLKIRSTKLEDSAMYFCASSPNQGYGYTFGSGTRLTVV.